A selection of T cell receptor beta chains follows, all from one sample in a study of cytomegalovirus exposure and HLA in healthy donors. Sequencing was performed with immunoSEQ multiplex PCR; in TCRdb, only in-frame clones are kept and a portion is missing. The repertoire holds 270,000 or so clones, with just over 85% as singletons. Sequencing used PBMCs. These receptor sequences come from a man in his forties in good health and CMV-seropositive. Each CDR3 is given with its conserved first and last residue. D genes are given only for firm matches. Clone size is stated in some rows and not others, as once, few, many or a class when expanded.

CDR3 protein	CDR3 DNA	D gene	clone size	CDR3 length	V gene	J gene
CASRGTGGLNITDTQYF	TGCGCCAGCAGGGGGACAGGGGGCCTGAATATCACAGATACGCAGTATTTT	TRBD1	.	17	TRBV5-1	TRBJ2-3
CASSESGGQETQYF	TGTGCCAGCAGTGAGTCAGGGGGGCAAGAGACCCAGTACTTC	.	.	14	TRBV25-1	TRBJ2-5
CSAIREIEAFF	TGCAGTGCTATACGGGAGATTGAAGCTTTCTTT	.	.	11	TRBV20-1	TRBJ1-1
CASSFRGNYGYTF	TGTGCCAGCAGTTTTCGGGGGAACTATGGCTACACCTTC	.	.	13	TRBV6-6	TRBJ1-2
CASSPPTNTEAFF	TGTGCCAGCAGTCCACCGACAAACACTGAAGCTTTCTTT	.	.	13	TRBV28	TRBJ1-1
CASSSYREGTAYGYTF	TGTGCCAGCAGCTCATACCGAGAGGGGACAGCTTATGGCTACACCTTC	TRBD1	.	16	TRBV28	TRBJ1-2
CASSSRGPSYEQYF	TGTGCCAGCAGTTCTAGGGGCCCCTCCTACGAGCAGTACTTC	.	.	14	TRBV27	TRBJ2-7
CASSLQGNQPQHF	TGTGCCAGCAGCTTACAGGGAAATCAGCCCCAGCATTTT	.	.	13	TRBV7-6	TRBJ1-5
CASSGTTQETQYF	TGTGCCAGCAGTGGGACAACCCAAGAGACCCAGTACTTC	.	.	13	TRBV2	TRBJ2-5
CASSYVLTGTGVWTDTQYF	TGTGCCAGCAGTTATGTACTTACCGGGACAGGGGTTTGGACAGATACGCAGTATTTT	TRBD1	once	19	TRBV6-9	TRBJ2-3
CASSDSRNSYNEQFF	TGTGCCAGCAGTGACTCGAGGAACTCCTACAATGAGCAGTTCTTC	.	.	15	TRBV6-4	TRBJ2-1
CASSLANGQLTYEQYF	TGCGCCAGCAGCTTGGCCAATGGACAGCTAACCTACGAGCAGTACTTC	.	.	16	TRBV5-1	TRBJ2-7
CASSIRGTGPQETQYF	TGTGCCAGTAGTATACGCGGCACAGGGCCCCAAGAGACCCAGTACTTC	.	.	16	TRBV19	TRBJ2-5
CASSTQPSGSYNEQFF	TGTGCCAGTAGTACCCAACCTAGCGGGAGCTACAATGAGCAGTTCTTC	TRBD2	once	16	TRBV19	TRBJ2-1
CASSRQSLTDTQYF	TGTGCCAGCTCACGACAGAGCTTAACAGATACGCAGTATTTT	.	.	14	TRBV18	TRBJ2-3
CASRDLTNEKLFF	TGTGCCAGCAGGGACTTAACTAATGAAAAACTGTTTTTT	.	.	13	TRBV2	TRBJ1-4
CASREVGGTDTQYF	TGTGCCAGCAGAGAGGTCGGCGGCACAGATACGCAGTATTTT	.	.	14	TRBV7-2	TRBJ2-3
CASSPPVGGYEQYF	TGTGCCAGCAGCCCACCGGTAGGCGGCTACGAGCAGTACTTC	.	.	14	TRBV7-9	TRBJ2-7
CSVEDPRTSGKPYTQYF	TGCAGCGTTGAAGATCCACGTACTAGCGGGAAGCCTTATACGCAGTATTTT	TRBD2	.	17	TRBV29-1	TRBJ2-3
CASSPGLSEKLFF	TGTGCCAGCTCACCGGGCCTATCTGAAAAACTGTTTTTT	.	.	13	TRBV18	TRBJ1-4
CASSSGITDTQYF	TGTGCCAGCAGTTCCGGGATCACAGATACGCAGTATTTT	.	.	13	TRBV2	TRBJ2-3
CASSKGQGETQYF	TGTGCCAGCAGCAAAGGTCAGGGAGAGACCCAGTACTTC	.	once	13	TRBV21-1	TRBJ2-5
CASSVAPLAGGPSSGYEQYF	TGTGCCAGCAGCGTAGCCCCACTAGCGGGAGGGCCCTCATCTGGCTACGAGCAGTACTTC	TRBD2	once	20	TRBV9	TRBJ2-7
CSSSSFNSGANVLTF	TGTTCCAGCAGCTCATTCAACTCTGGGGCCAACGTCCTGACTTTC	.	.	15	TRBV7-9	TRBJ2-6
CATSRDLYGGQYF	TGTGCCACCAGCAGAGACCTGTACGGCGGGCAGTACTTC	.	.	13	TRBV15	TRBJ2-7
CAISPITGREQYF	TGTGCCATCAGCCCTATCACAGGGCGCGAGCAGTACTTC	.	.	13	TRBV10-3	TRBJ2-7
CASSPLDNSNQPQHF	TGTGCCAGCAGTCCACTTGACAATAGCAATCAGCCCCAGCATTTT	.	.	15	TRBV27	TRBJ1-5
CATAKAGQPITYEQYF	TGTGCCACAGCAAAGGCAGGACAGCCGATTACCTACGAGCAGTACTTC	.	.	16	TRBV27	TRBJ2-7
CASSFVRGTEAFF	TGTGCCAGCAGTTTCGTCCGGGGCACTGAAGCTTTCTTT	.	.	13	TRBV27	TRBJ1-1
CASSLALGGNTIYF	TGTGCCAGCAGCTTAGCCCTCGGTGGAAACACCATATATTTT	.	.	14	TRBV7-6	TRBJ1-3
CASSFLTRETQYF	TGCGCCAGCAGCTTCCTCACCCGGGAGACCCAGTACTTC	.	.	13	TRBV5-1	TRBJ2-5
CASSSGGGTEAFF	TGCGCCAGCAGCTCGGGGGGGGGCACTGAAGCTTTCTTT	.	.	13	TRBV5-1	TRBJ1-1
CASGTGATNTGELFF	TGCGCCAGCGGGACAGGGGCAACGAACACCGGGGAGCTGTTTTTT	TRBD1	.	15	TRBV5-1	TRBJ2-2